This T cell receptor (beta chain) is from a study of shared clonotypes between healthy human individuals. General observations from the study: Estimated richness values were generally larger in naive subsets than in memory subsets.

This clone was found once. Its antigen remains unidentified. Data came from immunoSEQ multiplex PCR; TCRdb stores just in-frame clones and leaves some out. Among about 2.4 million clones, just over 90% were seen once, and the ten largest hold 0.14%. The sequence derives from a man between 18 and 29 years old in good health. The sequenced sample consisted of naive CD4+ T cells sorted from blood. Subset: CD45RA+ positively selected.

Written as DNA, the CDR3 is TGTGCCAGCTCCGCTACCACGGCTCAGGGGAGGTATGGCTACACCTTC. It translates to CASSATTAQGRYGYTF. V usage is TRBV18 and J usage is TRBJ1-2; tentatively, D is TRBD1 (6 bases). Germline CDR1 reads KGHSH; CDR2 reads LQKENI. CDR3 length equals 16 residues. The ends were cut back, 6 bases at V and 5 bases at J, with 22 bases in the middle.